Below, 28 T cell receptor beta chains from the same sample are listed, as sequenced in a study of PD-1 blockade in classical Hodgkin lymphoma. Assay used: immunoSEQ multiplex PCR; TCRdb lists only in-frame clones, some missing. The profile shows roughly 50,000 clones, approximately 86% of them singletons. Time point given: cycle 4 day 1 (C4D1), after 6 weeks of nivolumab. Every patient relapsed after autologous stem cell transplantation, and brentuximab vedotin exposure varied. This specimen was peripheral blood mononuclear cells (PBMCs), taken before the fourth cycle of nivolumab. Receptors were obtained from a human donor with classical Hodgkin lymphoma.

The rearrangement joins TRBV13 to TRBJ2-1; TRBD2 is a possible D gene (6 bases). Germline-derived CDR1 and CDR2 are PRHDT and FYEKMQ (reference sequence). The CDR3 loop spans 15 amino acids. Between the trimmed V and J ends, which lost 5 bases and 6 bases, there was a span of 17 bases. CDR3 in DNA: TGTGCCAGCAGCACAGAGAGGGGACTGGGCAATGAGCAGTTCTTC. The encoded protein is CASSTERGLGNEQFF.

This chain links TRBV7-2 with TRBJ2-1; 9 bases are a match to TRBD2. Trimming took 5 bases from V and 7 from J; bases not matched to a gene: 12. The CDR3 consists of 16 residues. Looked up from germline, CDR1 is SGHTA and CDR2 is FQGNSA. The CDR3: CASSPVGTSLLNEQFF. In DNA, the CDR3 is TGTGCCAGCAGCCCCGTAGGGACTAGCCTATTAAATGAGCAGTTCTTC. Full variable domain (missing parts from reference TRBV7-2 and TRBJ2-1): GAGVSQSPSNKVTEKGKDVELRCDPISGHTALYWYRQSLGQGLEFLIYFQGNSAPDKSGLPSDRFSAERTGGSVSTLTIQRTQQEDSAVYLCASSPVGTSLLNEQFFGPGTRLTVL.

This rearrangement joins TRBV11-2 to TRBJ2-7; the match to TRBD2 covers 13 bases. CDR3 size: 16 residues. Trimming removed 6 bases from V and 3 bases from J; junction bases left unmatched: 8. The germline V gene encodes CDR1 SGHAT and CDR2 FQNNGV. CDR3 sequence reads: CASSLTSGRSLYEQYF. The CDR3 DNA is TGTGCCAGCAGTTTGACTAGCGGGAGGTCCCTCTACGAGCAGTACTTC. Supplemented by reference TRBV11-2 and TRBJ2-7, the full variable domain reads EAGVAQSPRYKIIEKRQSVAFWCNPISGHATLYWYQQILGQGPKLLIQFQNNGVVDDSQLPKDRFSAERLKGVDSTLKIQPAKLEDSAVYLCASSLTSGRSLYEQYFGPGTRLTVT.

The J gene is TRBJ2-7, the V gene TRBV7-9; tentatively, D is TRBD1 (6 bases). Germline V CDR1 and CDR2: SEHNR, FQNEAQ (reference sequence). V gave up 5 bases and J gave up 1 base, with 21 bases separating them. The CDR3 has 17 residues. CDR3 region: CASSPATGSGFSYEQYF. The CDR3 region has the DNA TGTGCCAGCAGCCCCGCCACAGGGTCGGGATTTTCCTACGAGCAGTACTTC.

This clone was seen a handful of times. The V and J genes are TRBV4-1 and TRBJ2-1; D is perhaps TRBD1 (5 bases). This CDR3 has 16 amino acids. Germline CDR1 is MGHRA and CDR2 is YSYEKL. V was trimmed by 2 bases and J by 0 bases, leaving 11 bases between them. DNA for the CDR3: TGCGCCAGCAGCCAACTGGACATGATCTCCTACAATGAGCAGTTCTTC. Translation: CASSQLDMISYNEQFF.

The chain has TRBV14 and TRBJ2-2; 7 nucleotides align to TRBD1. Trimming cost V 2 bases and J 4 bases; bases outside gene matches: 4. CDR1 and CDR2 from the germline V gene are SGHDN and FVKESK. The CDR3 has 15 amino acids. The CDR3 DNA follows: TGTGCCAGCAGCCAATACAGGGGTGGCACCGGGGAGCTGTTTTTT. Translated: CASSQYRGGTGELFF.

The V gene is TRBV6-1, the J gene TRBJ2-7; 9 nucleotides line up with TRBD1. CDR1 MNHNS and CDR2 SASEGT come from the germline V gene. Germline trimming cut 6 bases from V and 3 bases from J; bases unmatched to any gene: 6. The CDR3 covers 14 residues. CDR3: CASRNSGQGYEQYF. The CDR3, as DNA: TGTGCCAGCAGAAATTCGGGACAGGGCTACGAGCAGTACTTC.

The V call is TRBV7-2, the J call TRBJ1-2, with D possibly TRBD1 on 6 matching bases. Germline V lookup: CDR1 SGHTA, CDR2 FQGNSA. Deletions cut 1 base from V and 0 bases from J, with 12 bases between. The CDR3 extends over 16 amino acids. CDR3 nucleotides: TGTGCCAGCAGCTTAGTGGGGGGGGCTACTAACTATGGCTACACCTTC. It encodes CASSLVGGATNYGYTF.

The CDR3 region is CASSPGLFTDTQYF. The CDR3 nucleotides are TGTGCCAGCAGCCCCGGACTATTCACAGATACGCAGTATTTT. The rearrangement uses TRBV7-2 and TRBJ2-3; TRBD2 is a possible D gene (6 bases). The germline CDR1 and CDR2 sequences are SGHTA and FQGNSA. V lost 5 bases and J lost 2, with 11 bases in between. The CDR3 contains 14 residues.

This rearrangement joins TRBV5-5 to TRBJ2-7; the match to TRBD2 covers 14 bases. Looked up from germline, CDR1 is SGHKS and CDR2 is YYEKEE (reference sequence). Trimming took 4 bases from V and 4 from J; bases not matched to a gene: 16. CDR3 length equals 19 residues. CDR3 sequence: CASSQTGLAGGPTTYEQYF. The CDR3 coding sequence is TGTGCCAGCAGCCAGACAGGACTAGCGGGGGGCCCAACAACTTACGAGCAGTACTTC.

The V gene is TRBV28, the J gene TRBJ2-3; TRBD2 agrees at 10 bases. Per the germline V gene, CDR1 is MDHEN and CDR2 is SYDVKM. J lost 5 bases, V lost 6 bases, and 14 bases had no gene match. CDR3 length: 17 residues. The CDR3 DNA reads TGTGCCAGCAGCCCGTGGGGTCTAGCGGGAGAAGGAGATACGCAGTATTTT. This translates into CASSPWGLAGEGDTQYF.

The J gene is TRBJ2-3, the V gene TRBV5-1, with unresolved D. The CDR3 covers 14 residues. Germline-derived CDR1 and CDR2 are SGHRS and YFSETQ. V lost 4 bases to trimming and J lost 0 bases, with 9 bases between them. CDR3 nucleotide sequence: TGCGCCAGCAGCCAGACAACTAGCACAGATACGCAGTATTTT. It codes for CASSQTTSTDTQYF.

The chain uses TRBV29-1 and TRBJ2-3; 7 bases line up with TRBD2. The germline CDR1 and CDR2 sequences are SQVTM and ANQGSEA. Unmatched junction bases numbered 9, after V lost 4 bases and J lost 2 bases. This CDR3 is built from 15 residues. The CDR3 region has the DNA TGCAGCGTTGTGGTGGGAGGGCCGAACACAGATACGCAGTATTTT. Translation gives CSVVVGGPNTDTQYF.

The chain carries TRBV28 and TRBJ1-3; D is undetermined. The CDR3 has 14 residues. Germline V gene lookup returns CDR1 MDHEN and CDR2 SYDVKM. Trimming stripped 3 bases from V and 0 bases from J, with 6 bases between. Written as DNA, the CDR3 is TGTGCCAGCAGTTTCCGGGACTCTGGAAACACCATATATTTT. It translates to CASSFRDSGNTIYF.

The gene calls are TRBV6-6 and TRBJ2-7; tentatively, D is TRBD1 (6 bases). V lost 8 bases and J 3 bases, leaving 11 bases between the germline ends. The length of the CDR3 is 12 residues. Germline V CDR1 and CDR2: MNHNY, SVGAGI (reference sequence). CDR3 sequence reads: CASGPDSYEQYF. The CDR3 nucleotides read TGTGCCAGCGGCCCGGACAGCTACGAGCAGTACTTC.

The chain is built from TRBV5-1 and TRBJ2-2, with 8 bases aligning to TRBD1. The trim removed 4 bases at V and 8 bases at J, leaving 4 bases unmatched. The germline V gene has CDR1 SGHRS and CDR2 YFSETQ. CDR3 size: 13 residues. CDR3 in DNA: TGCGCCAGCAGCCCACAGGGGGTTGGGGAGCTGTTTTTT. Protein: CASSPQGVGELFF. The full variable domain, rest sourced from reference TRBV5-1 and TRBJ2-2, is KAGVTQTPRYLIKTRGQQVTLSCSPISGHRSVSWYQQTPGQGLQFLFEYFSETQRNKGNFPGRFSGRQFSNSRSEMNVSTLELGDSALYLCASSPQGVGELFFGEGSRLTVL.

The J gene is TRBJ2-5, the V gene TRBV7-3; D perhaps matches TRBD2 (7 bases). In germline, CDR1 is SGHTA, CDR2 FQGTGA. With 5 bases removed from V and 5 bases from J, the gap between germline ends came to 18 bases. The CDR3 consists of 15 residues. Here the CDR3 reads CASSPSGGGGETQYF. DNA of the CDR3: TGTGCCAGCAGCCCCTCTGGGGGGGGCGGGGAGACCCAGTACTTC.

The chain is built from TRBV28 and TRBJ2-7, with 8 nucleotides matching TRBD1. The CDR3 sequence is 16 residues long. Germline assignment: CDR1 MDHEN and CDR2 SYDVKM. Trimming removed 2 bases from V and 0 bases from J; junction bases left unmatched: 6. The DNA for the CDR3 is TGTGCCAGCAGTTTACAGGGGGCAGGGGTCTCCTACGAGCAGTACTTC. It translates to CASSLQGAGVSYEQYF.

The chain combines TRBV5-1 with TRBJ2-1; D unclear. Per the germline V gene, CDR1 is SGHRS and CDR2 is YFSETQ. V was clipped by 0 bases and J by 8 bases, with 15 bases between them. This CDR3 is 15 amino acids long. Here the CDR3 DNA reads TGCGCCAGCAGCTTGGAGGACCCCTTAATCGATGAGCAGTTCTTC. Amino acids: CASSLEDPLIDEQFF.

The chain links TRBV2 to TRBJ1-2, with D perhaps matching TRBD1 (6 bases). Germline V CDR1 and CDR2: SNHLY, FYNNEI. Trimming took off 5 bases at V and 3 bases at J, with 19 bases between the two ends. This CDR3 is built from 16 residues. CDR3 protein: CASSRQSGGNHYGYTF. The CDR3 nucleotides read TGTGCCAGCAGTAGGCAATCCGGGGGCAATCACTATGGCTACACCTTC.

A few counts support this clone. V is TRBV7-9 and J is TRBJ1-3; D is possibly TRBD1 (5 bases). The CDR3 is 16 amino acids. Trimming took off 4 bases at V and 4 bases at J, with 17 bases between the two ends. The germline gives CDR1 SEHNR, CDR2 FQNEAQ (reference sequence). The CDR3 nucleotides read TGTGCCAGCAGCTCCCCCGCGGGGGGTACCGGAAACACCATATATTTT. It encodes CASSSPAGGTGNTIYF.

The V gene is TRBV5-6, the J gene TRBJ2-1; tentative D call: TRBD2 (5 bases). With 3 bases removed from V and 8 bases from J, the gap between germline ends came to 15 bases. Germline CDR1 reads SGHDT; CDR2 reads YYEEEE. This CDR3 has 14 amino acids. CDR3 sequence (DNA): TGTGCCAGCAGCTGGGGAGAGGCTAGGGATGAGCAGTTCTTC. Translation gives CASSWGEARDEQFF.

V and J are TRBV19 and TRBJ1-2; D call uncertain. The length of the CDR3 is 14 residues. The germline V and J ends were trimmed by 5 bases and 7 bases, with 17 bases remaining between them. CDR1 and CDR2 from the germline V gene are LNHDA and SQIVND (reference sequence). The CDR3 DNA is TGTGCCAGTAGTTTTAAGAGCGGACGCAGTGGCTACACCTTC. Translating gives CASSFKSGRSGYTF. Complete variable domain (other parts from reference TRBV19 and TRBJ1-2): DGGITQSPKYLFRKEGQNVTLSCEQNLNHDAMYWYRQDPGQGLRLIYYSQIVNDFQKGDIAEGYSVSREKKESFPLTVTSAQKNPTAFYLCASSFKSGRSGYTFGSGTRLTVV.

V gene TRBV27 combines with J gene TRBJ2-1, with 10 bases fitting TRBD2. Germline V lookup: CDR1 MNHEY, CDR2 SMNVEV (reference sequence). Unmatched junction bases numbered 12, after V lost 11 bases and J lost 2 bases. CDR3 length equals 16 residues. This CDR3 reads CARGLALKATYNEQFF. CDR3 in DNA: TGTGCCCGGGGACTAGCGCTAAAGGCGACCTACAATGAGCAGTTCTTC.

This chain joins TRBV5-1 and TRBJ2-7, with no clear D. Looked up from germline, CDR1 is SGHRS and CDR2 is YFSETQ. Trimming cost V 1 base and J 5 bases, with 13 bases left between them. The CDR3 runs to 14 residues. The CDR3 here is CASSLRADHDEQYF. CDR3 coding DNA: TGCGCCAGCAGCTTGAGGGCAGATCACGACGAGCAGTACTTC. Full variable domain (missing parts from reference TRBV5-1 and TRBJ2-7): KAGVTQTPRYLIKTRGQQVTLSCSPISGHRSVSWYQQTPGQGLQFLFEYFSETQRNKGNFPGRFSGRQFSNSRSEMNVSTLELGDSALYLCASSLRADHDEQYFGPGTRLTVT.

The sample holds a few counts of this clone. The chain couples TRBV7-9 to TRBJ1-4, with 8 bases that match TRBD1. This CDR3 has 14 amino acids. Germline trimming cut 5 bases from V and 6 bases from J; bases unmatched to any gene: 5. The germline gives CDR1 SEHNR, CDR2 FQNEAQ (reference sequence). The CDR3 sequence is CASSPDRVHEKLFF. DNA of the CDR3: TGTGCCAGCAGCCCGGACAGGGTACATGAAAAACTGTTTTTT.

The chain joins TRBV27 to TRBJ1-2, with D possibly being TRBD1 (6 bases). The ends were cut back, 8 bases at V and 8 bases at J, with 21 bases in the middle. Germline loops: CDR1 MNHEY, CDR2 SMNVEV (reference sequence). The CDR3 loop spans 14 amino acids. The CDR3 DNA follows: TGTGCCAGCCGCCGGACAGCCCTTACGGGGGGCTACACCTTC. It translates to CASRRTALTGGYTF.

V and J are TRBV6-1 and TRBJ1-5; the match to TRBD1 covers 12 bases. CDR3 length: 14 amino acids. From germline, CDR1 is MNHNS and CDR2 SASEGT. J was trimmed by 9 bases and V by 3 bases; bases with no gene match: 3. The CDR3 DNA sequence: TGTGCCAGCAGTGAGGGACAGGGGGCTAGGCCCCAGCATTTT. Amino acid sequence: CASSEGQGARPQHF.